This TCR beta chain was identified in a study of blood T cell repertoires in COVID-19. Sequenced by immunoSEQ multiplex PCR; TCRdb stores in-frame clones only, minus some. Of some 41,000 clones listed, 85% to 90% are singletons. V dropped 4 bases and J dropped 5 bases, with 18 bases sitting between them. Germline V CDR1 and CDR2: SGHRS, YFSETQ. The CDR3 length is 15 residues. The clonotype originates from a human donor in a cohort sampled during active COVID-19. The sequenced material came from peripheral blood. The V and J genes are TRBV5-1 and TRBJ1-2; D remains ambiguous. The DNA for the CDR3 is TGCGCCAGCAGCATCGGCGGACTGGGGAGATATGGCTACACCTTC. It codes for CASSIGGLGRYGYTF.